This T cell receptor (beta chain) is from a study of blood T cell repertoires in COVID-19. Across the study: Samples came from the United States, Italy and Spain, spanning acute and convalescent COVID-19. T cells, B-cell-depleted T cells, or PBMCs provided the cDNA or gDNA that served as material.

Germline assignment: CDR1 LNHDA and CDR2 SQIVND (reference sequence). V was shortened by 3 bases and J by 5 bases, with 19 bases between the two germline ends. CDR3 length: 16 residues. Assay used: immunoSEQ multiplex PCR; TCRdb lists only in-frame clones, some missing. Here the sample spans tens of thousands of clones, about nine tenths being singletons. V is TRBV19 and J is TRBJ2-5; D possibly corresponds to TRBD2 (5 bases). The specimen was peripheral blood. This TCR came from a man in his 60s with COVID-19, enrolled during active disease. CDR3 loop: CASSITGGLPRETQYF. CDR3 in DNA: TGTGCCAGTAGTATTACCGGAGGACTTCCTAGGGAGACCCAGTACTTC.